The present T cell receptor beta chain was sequenced within a study of control samples from healthy donors and cancer patients. Assay: immunoSEQ multiplex PCR; the TCRdb copy retains only in-frame clones and omits some. The sample carries 130,000 to 150,000 clones, roughly 92% recorded once. This CDR3 has 14 amino acids. Germline lookup yields CDR1 SNHLY and CDR2 FYNNEI. Trimming took 6 bases from V and 9 from J; bases not matched to a gene: 10. The sequenced sample consisted of blood. The chain combines TRBV2 with TRBJ2-1; 8 positions match TRBD2. The clonotype originates from a young man in good health. The DNA of the CDR3 is TGTGCCAGCAGCCTTGCGCGGGGGGAGGGTGAGCAGTTCTTC. It codes for CASSLARGEGEQFF. The full variable domain, its missing parts supplied by reference TRBV2 and TRBJ2-1, is EPEVTQTPSHQVTQMGQEVILRCVPISNHLYFYWYRQILGQKVEFLVSFYNNEISEKSEIFDDQFSVERPDGSNFTLKIRSTKLEDSAMYFCASSLARGEGEQFFGPGTRLTVL.